This T cell receptor beta chain was sequenced in a study of technical replicates of blood from several donors. The data were produced by immunoSEQ multiplex PCR, yet TCRdb's version contains in-frame clones alone and is incomplete. The repertoire includes some 87,000 clones, roughly 97% of them detected once, and 0.15% to 0.2% sits in the top ten. The sample comprised T cells isolated from PBMCs. The clonotype comes from a human donor in good health.

The DNA of the CDR3 is TGCGCCAGCAGCTTGACCGGGACTTTTAATGAGCAGTTCTTC. Its protein product is CASSLTGTFNEQFF. The chain combines TRBV5-1 with TRBJ2-1, with D maybe TRBD2 (6 bases). The CDR3 has 14 amino acids. In germline, CDR1 is SGHRS, CDR2 YFSETQ. V was shortened by 1 base and J by 7 bases, with 12 bases between the two germline ends.